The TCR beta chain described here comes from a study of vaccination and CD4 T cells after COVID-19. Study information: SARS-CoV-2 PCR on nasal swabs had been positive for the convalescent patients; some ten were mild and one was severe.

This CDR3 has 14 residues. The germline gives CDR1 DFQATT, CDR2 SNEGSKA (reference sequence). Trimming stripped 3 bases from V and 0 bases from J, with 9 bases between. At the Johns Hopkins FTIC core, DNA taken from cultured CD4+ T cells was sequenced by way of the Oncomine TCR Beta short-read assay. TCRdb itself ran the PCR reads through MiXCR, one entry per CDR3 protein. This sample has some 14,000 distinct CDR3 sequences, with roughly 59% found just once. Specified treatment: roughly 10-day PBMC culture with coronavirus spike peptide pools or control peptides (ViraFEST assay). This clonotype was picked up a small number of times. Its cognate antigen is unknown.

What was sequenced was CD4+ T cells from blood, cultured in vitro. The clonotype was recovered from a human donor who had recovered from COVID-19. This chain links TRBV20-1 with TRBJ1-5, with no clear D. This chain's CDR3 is CSARSGNSNQPQHF. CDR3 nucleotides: TGCAGTGCTAGGTCGGGTAATAGCAATCAGCCCCAGCATTTT.